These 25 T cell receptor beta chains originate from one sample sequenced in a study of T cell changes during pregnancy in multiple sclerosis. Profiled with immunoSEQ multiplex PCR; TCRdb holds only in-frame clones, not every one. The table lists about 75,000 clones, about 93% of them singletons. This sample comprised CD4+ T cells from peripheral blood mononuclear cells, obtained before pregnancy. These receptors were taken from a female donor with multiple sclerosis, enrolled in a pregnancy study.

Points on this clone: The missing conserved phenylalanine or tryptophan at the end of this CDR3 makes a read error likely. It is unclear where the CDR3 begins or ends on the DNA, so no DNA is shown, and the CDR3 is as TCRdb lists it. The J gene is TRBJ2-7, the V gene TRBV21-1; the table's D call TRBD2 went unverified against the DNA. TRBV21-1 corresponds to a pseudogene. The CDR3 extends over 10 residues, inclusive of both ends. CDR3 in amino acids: CASSRLGTSA.

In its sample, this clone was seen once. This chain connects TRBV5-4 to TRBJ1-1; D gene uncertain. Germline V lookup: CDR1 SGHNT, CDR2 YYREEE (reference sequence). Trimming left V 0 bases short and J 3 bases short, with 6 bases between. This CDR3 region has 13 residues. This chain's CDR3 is CASSLVRDTEAFF. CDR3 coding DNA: TGTGCCAGCAGCTTGGTTCGGGACACTGAAGCTTTCTTT.

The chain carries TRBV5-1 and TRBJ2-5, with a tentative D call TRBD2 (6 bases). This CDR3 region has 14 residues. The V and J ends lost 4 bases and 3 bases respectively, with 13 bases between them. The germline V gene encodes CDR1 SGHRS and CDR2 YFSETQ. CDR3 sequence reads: CASSPEGRKETQYF. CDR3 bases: TGCGCCAGCAGCCCCGAGGGGAGGAAAGAGACCCAGTACTTC.

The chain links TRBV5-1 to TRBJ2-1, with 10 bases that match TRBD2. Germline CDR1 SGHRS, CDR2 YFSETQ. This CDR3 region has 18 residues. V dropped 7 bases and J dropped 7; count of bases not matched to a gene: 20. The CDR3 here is CASGLGRLAGAGGNEQFF. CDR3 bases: TGCGCCAGCGGCCTTGGGAGGCTAGCGGGAGCGGGTGGGAATGAGCAGTTCTTC.

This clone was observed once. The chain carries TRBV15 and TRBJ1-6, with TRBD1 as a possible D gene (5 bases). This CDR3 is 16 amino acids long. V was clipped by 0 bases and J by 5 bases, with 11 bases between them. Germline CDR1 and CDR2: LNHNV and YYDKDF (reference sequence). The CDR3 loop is CATSRDQGGNNSPLHF. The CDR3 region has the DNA TGTGCCACCAGCAGAGATCAGGGAGGGAATAATTCACCCCTCCACTTT.

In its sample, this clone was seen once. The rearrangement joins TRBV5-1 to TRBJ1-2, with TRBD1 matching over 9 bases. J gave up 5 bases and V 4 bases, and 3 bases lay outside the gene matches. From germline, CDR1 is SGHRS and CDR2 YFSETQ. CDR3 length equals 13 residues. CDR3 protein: CASSPGTGYGYTF. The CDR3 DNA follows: TGCGCCAGCAGCCCCGGGACAGGGTATGGCTACACCTTC.

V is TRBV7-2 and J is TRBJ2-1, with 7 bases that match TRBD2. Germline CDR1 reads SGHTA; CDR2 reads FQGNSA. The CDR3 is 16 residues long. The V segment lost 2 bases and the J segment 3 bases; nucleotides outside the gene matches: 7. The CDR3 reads CASSLSTTSYYNEQFF. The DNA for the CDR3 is TGTGCCAGCAGCTTATCGACGACTAGCTACTACAATGAGCAGTTCTTC.

CDR3 sequence: CASSRLAGMDEQFF. DNA for the CDR3: TGCGCCAGCAGCAGACTAGCGGGAATGGATGAGCAGTTCTTC. This rearrangement joins TRBV5-1 to TRBJ2-1; TRBD2 matches at 11 bases. CDR1 and CDR2 from the germline V gene are SGHRS and YFSETQ. V trimming: 4 bases; J trimming: 8 bases; junction bases outside the gene matches: 5. The CDR3 length is 14 residues.

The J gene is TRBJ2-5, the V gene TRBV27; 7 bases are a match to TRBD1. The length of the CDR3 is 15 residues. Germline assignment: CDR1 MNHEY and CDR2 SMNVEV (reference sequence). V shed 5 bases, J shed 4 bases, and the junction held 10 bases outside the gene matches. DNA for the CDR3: TGTGCCAGCAGTCCTAATCCGGGACAGACAGAGACCCAGTACTTC. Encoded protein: CASSPNPGQTETQYF.

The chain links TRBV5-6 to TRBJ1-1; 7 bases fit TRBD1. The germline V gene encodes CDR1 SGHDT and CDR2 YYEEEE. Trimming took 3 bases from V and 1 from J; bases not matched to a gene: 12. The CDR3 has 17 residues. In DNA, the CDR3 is TGTGCCAGCAGCTCGACAGGGCTTAGGGACGCGAACACTGAAGCTTTCTTT. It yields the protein CASSSTGLRDANTEAFF.

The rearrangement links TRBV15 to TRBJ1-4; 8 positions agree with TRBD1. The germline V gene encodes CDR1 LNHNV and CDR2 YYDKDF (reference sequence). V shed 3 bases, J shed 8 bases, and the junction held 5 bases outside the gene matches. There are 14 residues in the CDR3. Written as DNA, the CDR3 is TGTGCCACCAGCAGTAGGACAGGGAGAGAAAAACTGTTTTTT. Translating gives CATSSRTGREKLFF.

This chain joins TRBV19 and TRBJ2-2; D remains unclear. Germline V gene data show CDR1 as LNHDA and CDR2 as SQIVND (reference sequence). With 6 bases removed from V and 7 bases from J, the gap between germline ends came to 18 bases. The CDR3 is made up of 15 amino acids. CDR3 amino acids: CASRLPRGQNGELFF. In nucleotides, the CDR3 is TGTGCCAGTAGACTCCCCCGTGGGCAGAACGGGGAGCTGTTTTTT.

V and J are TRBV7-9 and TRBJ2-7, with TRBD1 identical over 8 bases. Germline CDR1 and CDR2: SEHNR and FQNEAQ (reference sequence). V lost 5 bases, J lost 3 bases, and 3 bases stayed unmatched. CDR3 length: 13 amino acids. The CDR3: CASSPDRVYEQYF. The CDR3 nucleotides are TGTGCCAGCAGCCCGGACAGGGTCTACGAGCAGTACTTC.

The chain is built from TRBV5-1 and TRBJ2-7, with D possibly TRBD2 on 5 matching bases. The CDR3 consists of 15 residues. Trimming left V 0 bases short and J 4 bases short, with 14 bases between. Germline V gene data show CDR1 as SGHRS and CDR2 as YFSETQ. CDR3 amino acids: CASSLAGKPDYEQYF. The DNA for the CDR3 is TGCGCCAGCAGCTTGGCGGGGAAACCTGATTACGAGCAGTACTTC.

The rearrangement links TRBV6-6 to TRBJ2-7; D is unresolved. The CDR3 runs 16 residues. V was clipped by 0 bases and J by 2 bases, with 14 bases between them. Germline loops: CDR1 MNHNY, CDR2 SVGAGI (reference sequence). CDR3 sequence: CASSYSARQTAYEQYF. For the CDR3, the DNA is TGTGCCAGCAGTTACTCAGCCAGGCAAACAGCCTACGAGCAGTACTTC.

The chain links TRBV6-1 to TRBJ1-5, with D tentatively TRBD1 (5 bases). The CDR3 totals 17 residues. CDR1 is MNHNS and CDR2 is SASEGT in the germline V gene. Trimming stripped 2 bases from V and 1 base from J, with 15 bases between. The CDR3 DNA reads TGTGCCAGCAGTGAATTTCATAGGGGCGCGAGCAATCAGCCCCAGCATTTT. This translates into CASSEFHRGASNQPQHF.

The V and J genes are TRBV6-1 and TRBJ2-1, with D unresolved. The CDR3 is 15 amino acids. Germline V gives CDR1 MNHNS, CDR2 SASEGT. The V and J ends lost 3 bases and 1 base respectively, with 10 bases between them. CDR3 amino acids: CASSDGAYSYNEQFF. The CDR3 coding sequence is TGTGCCAGCAGTGACGGAGCGTATTCCTACAATGAGCAGTTCTTC.

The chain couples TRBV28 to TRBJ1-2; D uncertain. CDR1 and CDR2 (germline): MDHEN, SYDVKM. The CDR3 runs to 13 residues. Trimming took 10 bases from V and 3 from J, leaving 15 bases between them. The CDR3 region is CATADTLYYGYTF. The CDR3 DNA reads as TGTGCCACCGCAGATACCCTCTACTATGGCTACACCTTC.

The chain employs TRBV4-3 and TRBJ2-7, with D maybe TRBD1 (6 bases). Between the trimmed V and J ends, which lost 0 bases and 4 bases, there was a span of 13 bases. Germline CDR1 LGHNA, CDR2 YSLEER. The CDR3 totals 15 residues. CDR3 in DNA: TGCGCCAGCAGCCAAGAAAGGGGGTCCAGGTACGAGCAGTACTTC. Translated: CASSQERGSRYEQYF.

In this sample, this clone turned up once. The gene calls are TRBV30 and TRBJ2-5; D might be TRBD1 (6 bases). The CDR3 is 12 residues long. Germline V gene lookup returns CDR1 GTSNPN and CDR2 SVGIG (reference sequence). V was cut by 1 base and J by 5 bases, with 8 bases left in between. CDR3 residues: CAWSAGGETQYF. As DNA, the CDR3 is TGTGCCTGGAGTGCTGGGGGCGAGACCCAGTACTTC.

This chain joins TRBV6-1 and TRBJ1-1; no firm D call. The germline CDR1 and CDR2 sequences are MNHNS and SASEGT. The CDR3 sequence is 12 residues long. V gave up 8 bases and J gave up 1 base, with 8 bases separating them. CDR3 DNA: TGTGCCAGCCTCGGGAAGAACACTGAAGCTTTCTTT. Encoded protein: CASLGKNTEAFF.

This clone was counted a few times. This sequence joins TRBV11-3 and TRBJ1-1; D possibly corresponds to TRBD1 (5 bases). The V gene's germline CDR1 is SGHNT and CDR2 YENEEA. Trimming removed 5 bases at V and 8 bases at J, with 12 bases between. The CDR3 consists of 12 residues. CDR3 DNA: TGTGCCAGCAGCCGGGAGACAGCCGAAGCTTTCTTT. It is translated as CASSRETAEAFF.

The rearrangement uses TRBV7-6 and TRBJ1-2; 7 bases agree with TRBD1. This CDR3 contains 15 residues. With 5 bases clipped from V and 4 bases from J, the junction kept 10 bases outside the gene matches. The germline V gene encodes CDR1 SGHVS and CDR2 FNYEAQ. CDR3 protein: CASSPASGTVYGYTF. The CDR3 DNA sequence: TGTGCCAGCAGCCCAGCTTCCGGGACAGTCTATGGCTACACCTTC.

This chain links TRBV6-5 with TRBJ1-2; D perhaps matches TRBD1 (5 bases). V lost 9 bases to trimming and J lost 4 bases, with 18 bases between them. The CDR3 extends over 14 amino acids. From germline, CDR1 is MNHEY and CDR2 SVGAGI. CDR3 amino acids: CASTQGALFYGYTF. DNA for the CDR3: TGTGCCAGTACGCAAGGGGCCCTTTTCTATGGCTACACCTTC.

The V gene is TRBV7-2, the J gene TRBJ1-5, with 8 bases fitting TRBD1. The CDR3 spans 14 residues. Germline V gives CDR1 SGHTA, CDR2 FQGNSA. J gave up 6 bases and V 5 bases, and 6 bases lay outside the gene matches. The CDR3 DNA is TGTGCCAGCAGCCTAGAACAGGGGGTTCAGCCCCAGCATTTT. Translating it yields CASSLEQGVQPQHF.